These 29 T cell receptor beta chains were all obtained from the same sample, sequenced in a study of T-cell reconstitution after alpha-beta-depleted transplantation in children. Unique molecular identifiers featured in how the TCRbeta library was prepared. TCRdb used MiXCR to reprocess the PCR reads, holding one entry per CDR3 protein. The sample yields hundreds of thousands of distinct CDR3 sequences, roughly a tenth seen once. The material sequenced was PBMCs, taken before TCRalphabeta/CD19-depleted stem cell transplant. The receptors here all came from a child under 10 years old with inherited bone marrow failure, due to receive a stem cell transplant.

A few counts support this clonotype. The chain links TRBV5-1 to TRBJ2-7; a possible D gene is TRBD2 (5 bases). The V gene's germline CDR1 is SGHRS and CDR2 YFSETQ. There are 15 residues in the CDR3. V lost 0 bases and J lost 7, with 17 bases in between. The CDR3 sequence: CASSLEETRGWEQYF. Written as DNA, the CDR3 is TGCGCCAGCAGCTTGGAGGAGACCCGAGGGTGGGAGCAGTACTTC.

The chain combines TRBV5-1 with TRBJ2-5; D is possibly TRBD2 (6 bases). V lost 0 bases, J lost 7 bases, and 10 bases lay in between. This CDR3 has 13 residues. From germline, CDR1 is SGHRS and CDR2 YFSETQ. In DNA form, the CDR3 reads TGCGCCAGCAGCTTGGAGCGGGTAGGGACCCAGTACTTC. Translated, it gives CASSLERVGTQYF.

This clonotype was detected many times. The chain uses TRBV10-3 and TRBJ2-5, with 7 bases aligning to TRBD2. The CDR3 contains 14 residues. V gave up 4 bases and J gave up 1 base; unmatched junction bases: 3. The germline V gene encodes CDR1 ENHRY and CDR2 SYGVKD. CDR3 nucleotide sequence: TGTGCCATCAGTGGCCCGGGGGGCCAAGAGACCCAGTACTTC. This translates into CAISGPGGQETQYF.

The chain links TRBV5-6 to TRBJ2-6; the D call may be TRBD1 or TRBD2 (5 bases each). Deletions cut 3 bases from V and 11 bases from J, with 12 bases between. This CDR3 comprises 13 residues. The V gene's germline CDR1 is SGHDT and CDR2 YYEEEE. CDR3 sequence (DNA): TGTGCCAGCAGCTCCGGGACGCCCCACGTCCTGACTTTC. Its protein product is CASSSGTPHVLTF.

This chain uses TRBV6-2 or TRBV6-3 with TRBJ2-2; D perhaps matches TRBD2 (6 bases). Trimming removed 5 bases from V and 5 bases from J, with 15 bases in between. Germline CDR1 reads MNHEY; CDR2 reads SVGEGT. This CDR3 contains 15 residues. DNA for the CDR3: TGTGCCAGCAGTCCGTACGTGGAGGGAACCGGGGAGCTGTTTTTT. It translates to CASSPYVEGTGELFF.

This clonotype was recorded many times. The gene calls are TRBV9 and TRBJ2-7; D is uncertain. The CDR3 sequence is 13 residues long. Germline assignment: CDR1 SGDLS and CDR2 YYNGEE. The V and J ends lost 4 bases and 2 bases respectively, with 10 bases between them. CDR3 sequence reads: CASSTGPTYEQYF. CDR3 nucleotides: TGTGCCAGCAGCACCGGACCGACCTACGAGCAGTACTTC. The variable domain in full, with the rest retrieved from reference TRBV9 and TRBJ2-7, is DSGVTQTPKHLITATGQRVTLRCSPRSGDLSVYWYQQSLDQGLQFLIQYYNGEERAKGNILERFSAQQFPDLHSELNLSSLELGDSALYFCASSTGPTYEQYFGPGTRLTVT.

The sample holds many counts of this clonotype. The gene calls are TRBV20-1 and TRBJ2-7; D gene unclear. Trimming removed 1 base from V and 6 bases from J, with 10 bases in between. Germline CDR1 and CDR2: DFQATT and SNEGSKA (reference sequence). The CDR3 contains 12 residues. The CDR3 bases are TGCAGTGCTAGAGTACGAGTTTCCGAGCAGTACTTC. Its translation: CSARVRVSEQYF.

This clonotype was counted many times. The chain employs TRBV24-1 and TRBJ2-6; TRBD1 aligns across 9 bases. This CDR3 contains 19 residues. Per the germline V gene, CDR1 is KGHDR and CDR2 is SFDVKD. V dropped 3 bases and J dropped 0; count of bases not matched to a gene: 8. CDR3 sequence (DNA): TGTGCCACCAGTGATCCCTCCGGGACAGGGATCTCTGGGGCCAACGTCCTGACTTTC. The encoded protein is CATSDPSGTGISGANVLTF.

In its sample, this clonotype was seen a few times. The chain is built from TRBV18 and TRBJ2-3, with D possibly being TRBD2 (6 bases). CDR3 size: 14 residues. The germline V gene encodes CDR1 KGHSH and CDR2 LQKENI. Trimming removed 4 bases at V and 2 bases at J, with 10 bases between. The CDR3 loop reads CASSRLVNTDTQYF. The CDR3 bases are TGTGCCAGCTCACGACTAGTCAACACAGATACGCAGTATTTT.

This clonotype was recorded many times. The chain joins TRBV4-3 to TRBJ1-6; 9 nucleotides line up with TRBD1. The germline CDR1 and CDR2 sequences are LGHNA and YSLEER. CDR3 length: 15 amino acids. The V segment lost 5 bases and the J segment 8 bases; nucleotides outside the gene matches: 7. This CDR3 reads CASSLDRDRDSPLHF. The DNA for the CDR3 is TGCGCCAGCAGCTTAGACCGGGACAGGGATTCACCCCTCCACTTT.

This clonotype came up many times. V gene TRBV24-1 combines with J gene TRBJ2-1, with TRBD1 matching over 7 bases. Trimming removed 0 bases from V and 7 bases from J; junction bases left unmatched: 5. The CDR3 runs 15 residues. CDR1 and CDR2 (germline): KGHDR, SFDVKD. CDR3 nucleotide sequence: TGTGCCACCAGTGATTTGCTCTTCAGGGGGAATGAGCAGTTCTTC. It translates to CATSDLLFRGNEQFF.

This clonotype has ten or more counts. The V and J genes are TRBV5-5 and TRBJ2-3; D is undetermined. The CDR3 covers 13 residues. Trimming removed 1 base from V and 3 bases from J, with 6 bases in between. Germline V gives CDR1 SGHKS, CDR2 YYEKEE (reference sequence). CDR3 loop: CASSLTDTDTQYF. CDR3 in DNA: TGTGCCAGCAGCTTGACTGATACAGATACGCAGTATTTT.

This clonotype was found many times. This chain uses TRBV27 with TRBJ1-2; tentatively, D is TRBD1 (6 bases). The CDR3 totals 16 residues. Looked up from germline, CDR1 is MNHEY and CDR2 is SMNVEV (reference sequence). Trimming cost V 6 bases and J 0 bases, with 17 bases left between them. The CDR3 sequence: CASSPSWGAANYGYTF. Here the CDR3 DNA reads TGTGCCAGCAGCCCCTCGTGGGGGGCCGCTAACTATGGCTACACCTTC.

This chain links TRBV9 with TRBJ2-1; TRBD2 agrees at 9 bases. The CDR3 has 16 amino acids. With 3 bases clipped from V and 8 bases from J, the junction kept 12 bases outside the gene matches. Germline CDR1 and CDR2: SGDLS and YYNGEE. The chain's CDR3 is CASSAGVAGASDEQFF. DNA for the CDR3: TGTGCCAGCAGCGCGGGGGTAGCGGGAGCTAGCGATGAGCAGTTCTTC.

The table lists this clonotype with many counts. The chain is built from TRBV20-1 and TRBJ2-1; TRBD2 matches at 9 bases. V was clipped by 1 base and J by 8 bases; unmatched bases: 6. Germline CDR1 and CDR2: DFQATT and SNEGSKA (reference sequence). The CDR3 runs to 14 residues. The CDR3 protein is CSARGLAGWDEQFF. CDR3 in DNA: TGCAGTGCTAGAGGCCTAGCGGGATGGGATGAGCAGTTCTTC.

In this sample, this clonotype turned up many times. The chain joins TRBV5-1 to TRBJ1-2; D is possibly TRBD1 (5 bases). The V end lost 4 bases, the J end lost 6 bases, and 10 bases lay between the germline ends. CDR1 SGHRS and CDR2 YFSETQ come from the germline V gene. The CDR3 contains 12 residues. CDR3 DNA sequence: TGCGCCAGCAGCCCTCAGGGAGATGGCTACACCTTC. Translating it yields CASSPQGDGYTF.

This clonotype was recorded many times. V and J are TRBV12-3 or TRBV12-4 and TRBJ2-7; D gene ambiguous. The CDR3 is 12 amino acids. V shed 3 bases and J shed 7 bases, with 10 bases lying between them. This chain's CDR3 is CASSFTSSEQYF. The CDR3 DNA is TGTGCCAGCAGTTTCACGTCGTCAGAGCAGTACTTC.

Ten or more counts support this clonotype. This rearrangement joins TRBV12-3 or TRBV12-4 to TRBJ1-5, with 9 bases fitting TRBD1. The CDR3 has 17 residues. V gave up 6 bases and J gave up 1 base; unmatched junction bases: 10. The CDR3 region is CASSRGQGYRSNQPQHF. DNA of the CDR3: TGTGCCAGCAGCCGGGGACAGGGATATCGGAGCAATCAGCCCCAGCATTTT.

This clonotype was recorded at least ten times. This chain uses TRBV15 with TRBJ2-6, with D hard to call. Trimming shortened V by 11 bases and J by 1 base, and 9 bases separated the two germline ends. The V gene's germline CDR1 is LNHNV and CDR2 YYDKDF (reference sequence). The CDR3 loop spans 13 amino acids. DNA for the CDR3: TGTGCCTCACGACGATCTGGGGCCAACGTCCTGACTTTC. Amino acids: CASRRSGANVLTF.

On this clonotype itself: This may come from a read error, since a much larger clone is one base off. The CDR3 coding sequence is TGCGCCAGCAGCCAAGATGATAGAGGGGGCAATCAGCAGTTCTTC. It translates to CASSQDDRGGNQQFF. The V call is TRBV4-3, the J call TRBJ2-1; 7 nucleotides agree with TRBD1. CDR1 LGHNA and CDR2 YSLEER come from the germline V gene. The CDR3 sequence is 15 residues long.

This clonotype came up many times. CDR3 amino acids: CSARASYNEQFF. The CDR3 DNA is TGCAGTGCTAGAGCCAGCTACAATGAGCAGTTCTTC. The chain joins TRBV20-1 to TRBJ2-1; no reliable D call. Germline V gene data show CDR1 as DFQATT and CDR2 as SNEGSKA (reference sequence). CDR3 length: 12 residues. V was cut by 1 base and J by 3 bases, with 4 bases left in between.

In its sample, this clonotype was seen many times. This chain's CDR3 is CASSPSRGSQETQYF. In nucleotides, the CDR3 is TGTGCCAGCAGCCCCAGCAGGGGCTCACAAGAGACCCAGTACTTC. The chain joins TRBV4-2 to TRBJ2-5; possible D gene TRBD1, 6 bases. The CDR3 runs 15 residues. The germline gives CDR1 LGHNA, CDR2 YNFKEQ. Trimming pared 4 bases from V and 2 bases from J, leaving 14 bases between.

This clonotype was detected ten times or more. The CDR3 DNA follows: TGCGCCAGCAGCCAAGAACTCTCTGGGGCCAACGTCCTGACTTTC. Amino acid sequence: CASSQELSGANVLTF. This rearrangement joins TRBV4-3 to TRBJ2-6; D is unclear. Deletions cut 0 bases from V and 0 bases from J, with 3 bases between. Per germline, CDR1 LGHNA and CDR2 YSLEER. CDR3 size: 15 residues.

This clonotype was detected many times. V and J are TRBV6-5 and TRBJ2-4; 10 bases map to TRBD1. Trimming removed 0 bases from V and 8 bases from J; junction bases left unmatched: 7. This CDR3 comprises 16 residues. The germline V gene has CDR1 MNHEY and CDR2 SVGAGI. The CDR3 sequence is CASSYSSRTGGYIQYF. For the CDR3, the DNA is TGTGCCAGCAGTTACTCGTCTCGGACAGGGGGATACATTCAGTACTTC.

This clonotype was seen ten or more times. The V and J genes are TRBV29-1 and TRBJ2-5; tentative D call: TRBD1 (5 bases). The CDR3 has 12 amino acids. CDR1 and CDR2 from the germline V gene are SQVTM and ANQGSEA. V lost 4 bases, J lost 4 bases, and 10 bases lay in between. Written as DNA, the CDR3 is TGCAGCGTTGGGCAGGGCGGAGAGACCCAGTACTTC. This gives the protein CSVGQGGETQYF.

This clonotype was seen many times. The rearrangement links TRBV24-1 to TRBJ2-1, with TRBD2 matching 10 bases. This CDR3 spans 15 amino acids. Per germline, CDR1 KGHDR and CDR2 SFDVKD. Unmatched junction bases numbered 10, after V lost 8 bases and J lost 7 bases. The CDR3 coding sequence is TGTGCCACCACCCCTTCTAGCGGGAGTGGTAATGAGCAGTTCTTC. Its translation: CATTPSSGSGNEQFF.

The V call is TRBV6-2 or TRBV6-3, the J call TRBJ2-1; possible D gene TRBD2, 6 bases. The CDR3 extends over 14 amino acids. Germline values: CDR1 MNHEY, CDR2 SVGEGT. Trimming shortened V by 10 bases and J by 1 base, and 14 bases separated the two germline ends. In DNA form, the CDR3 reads TGTGCCATTTGGGACGGGGGTTCCTACAATGAGCAGTTCTTC. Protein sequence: CAIWDGGSYNEQFF.

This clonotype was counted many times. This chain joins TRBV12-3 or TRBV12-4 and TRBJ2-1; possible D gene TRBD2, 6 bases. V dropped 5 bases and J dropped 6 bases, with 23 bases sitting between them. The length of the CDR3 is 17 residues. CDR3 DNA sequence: TGTGCCAGCAGTACCCAAAGACTAGTGTTGATGGGCAATGAGCAGTTCTTC. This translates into CASSTQRLVLMGNEQFF.

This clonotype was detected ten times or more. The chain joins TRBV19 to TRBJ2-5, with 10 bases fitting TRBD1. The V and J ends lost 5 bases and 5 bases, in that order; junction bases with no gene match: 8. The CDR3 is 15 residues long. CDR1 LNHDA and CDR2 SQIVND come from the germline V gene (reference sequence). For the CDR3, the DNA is TGTGCCAGTAGTCCCCGAGAGACAGGGGGCGAGACCCAGTACTTC. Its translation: CASSPRETGGETQYF.